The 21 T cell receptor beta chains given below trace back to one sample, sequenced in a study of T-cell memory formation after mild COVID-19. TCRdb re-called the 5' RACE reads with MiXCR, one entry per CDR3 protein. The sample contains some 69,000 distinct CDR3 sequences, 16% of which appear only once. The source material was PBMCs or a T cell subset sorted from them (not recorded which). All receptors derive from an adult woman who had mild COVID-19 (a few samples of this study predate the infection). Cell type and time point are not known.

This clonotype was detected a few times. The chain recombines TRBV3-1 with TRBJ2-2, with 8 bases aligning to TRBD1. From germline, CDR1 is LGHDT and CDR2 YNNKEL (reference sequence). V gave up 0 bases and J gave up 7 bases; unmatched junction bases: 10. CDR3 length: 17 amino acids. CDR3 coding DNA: TGTGCCAGCAGCCAAGAATCAGGGGGGACAGGCGACGGGGAGCTGTTTTTT. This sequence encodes CASSQESGGTGDGELFF.

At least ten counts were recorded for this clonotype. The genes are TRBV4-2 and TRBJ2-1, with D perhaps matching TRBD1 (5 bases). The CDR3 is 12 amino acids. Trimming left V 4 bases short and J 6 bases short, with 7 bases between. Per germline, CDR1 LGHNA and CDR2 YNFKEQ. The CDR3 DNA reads TGTGCCAGCAGCCCTACAGGCAATGAGCAGTTCTTC. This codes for CASSPTGNEQFF.

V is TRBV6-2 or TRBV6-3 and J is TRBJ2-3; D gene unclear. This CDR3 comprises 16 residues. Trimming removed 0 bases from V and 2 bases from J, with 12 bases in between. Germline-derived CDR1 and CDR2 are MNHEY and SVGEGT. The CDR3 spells CASSYSKALYTDTQYF. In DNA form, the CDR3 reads TGTGCCAGCAGTTACTCGAAGGCCCTCTACACAGATACGCAGTATTTT.

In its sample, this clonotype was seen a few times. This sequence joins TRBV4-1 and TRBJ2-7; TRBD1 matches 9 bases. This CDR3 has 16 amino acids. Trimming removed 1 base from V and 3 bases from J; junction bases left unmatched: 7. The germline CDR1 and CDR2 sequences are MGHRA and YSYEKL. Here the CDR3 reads CASSQGSTGGNYEQYF. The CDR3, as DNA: TGCGCCAGCAGCCAAGGTAGTACAGGGGGCAACTACGAGCAGTACTTC.

CDR3 bases: TGTGCCAGCAGCTTAGTGGGAGCGGGACTCAATGAGCAGTTCTTC. Translating gives CASSLVGAGLNEQFF. V is TRBV13 and J is TRBJ2-1, with TRBD2 matching 7 bases. The CDR3 extends over 15 amino acids. With V trimmed by 1 base and J by 6 bases, 6 bases remained unmatched. CDR1 is PRHDT and CDR2 is FYEKMQ in the germline V gene (reference sequence).

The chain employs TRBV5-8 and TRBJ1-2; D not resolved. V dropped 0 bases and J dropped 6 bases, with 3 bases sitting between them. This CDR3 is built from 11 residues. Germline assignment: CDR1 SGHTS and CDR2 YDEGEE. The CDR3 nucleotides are TGTGCCAGCAGCTTGGGGAATGGCTACACCTTC. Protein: CASSLGNGYTF.

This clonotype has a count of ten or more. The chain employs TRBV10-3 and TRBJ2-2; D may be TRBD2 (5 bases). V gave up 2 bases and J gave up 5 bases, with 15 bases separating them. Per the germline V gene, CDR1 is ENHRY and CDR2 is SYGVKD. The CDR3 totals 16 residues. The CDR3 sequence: CAISEPQRTGTGELFF. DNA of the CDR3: TGTGCCATCAGTGAGCCGCAGCGGACCGGGACCGGGGAGCTGTTTTTT.

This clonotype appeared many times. The DNA for the CDR3 is TGTGCCAGCAGCTTGCGACTAGCGGGGGGCAGCTCCTACAATGAGCAGTTCTTC. Residues: CASSLRLAGGSSYNEQFF. The V and J genes are TRBV5-6 and TRBJ2-1; 13 bases match TRBD2. The V and J ends lost 1 base and 0 bases, in that order; junction bases with no gene match: 4. Per germline, CDR1 SGHDT and CDR2 YYEEEE. The CDR3 runs 18 residues.

Here the CDR3 DNA reads TGTGCCAGCAGCCAAAATCACAGGGGGGGCACTGAAGCTTTCTTT. Translating it yields CASSQNHRGGTEAFF. The chain couples TRBV7-9 to TRBJ1-1, with 8 bases fitting TRBD1. The germline gives CDR1 SEHNR, CDR2 FQNEAQ (reference sequence). The CDR3 spans 15 residues. Trimming at V came to 5 bases and at J to 4 bases, leaving 9 bases not matched to a gene.

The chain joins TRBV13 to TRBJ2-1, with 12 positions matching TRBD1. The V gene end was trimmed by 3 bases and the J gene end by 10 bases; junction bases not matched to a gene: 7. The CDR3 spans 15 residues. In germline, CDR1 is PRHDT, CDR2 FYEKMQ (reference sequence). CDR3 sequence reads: CASSLPGQGAWEQFF. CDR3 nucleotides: TGTGCCAGCAGCTTGCCGGGACAGGGGGCGTGGGAGCAGTTCTTC.

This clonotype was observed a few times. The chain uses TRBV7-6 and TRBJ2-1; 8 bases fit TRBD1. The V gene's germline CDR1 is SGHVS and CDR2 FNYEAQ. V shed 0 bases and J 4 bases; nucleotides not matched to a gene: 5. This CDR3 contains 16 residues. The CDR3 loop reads CASSLAGGQDYNEQFF. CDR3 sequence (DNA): TGTGCCAGCAGCTTAGCGGGGGGACAGGATTACAATGAGCAGTTCTTC.

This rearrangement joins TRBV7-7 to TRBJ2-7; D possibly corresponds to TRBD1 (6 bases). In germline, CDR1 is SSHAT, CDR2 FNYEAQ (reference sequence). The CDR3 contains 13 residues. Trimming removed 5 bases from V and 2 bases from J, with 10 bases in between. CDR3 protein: CASSHGDTYEQYF. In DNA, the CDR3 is TGTGCCAGCAGCCACGGGGACACCTACGAGCAGTACTTC.

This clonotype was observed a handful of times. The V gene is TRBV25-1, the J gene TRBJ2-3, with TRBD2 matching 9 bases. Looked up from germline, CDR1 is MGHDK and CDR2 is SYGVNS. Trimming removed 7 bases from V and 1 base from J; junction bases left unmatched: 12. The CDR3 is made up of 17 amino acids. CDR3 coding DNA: TGTGCCAGCACCGAAAGGAGCGGGACTAGCCGCACAGATACGCAGTATTTT. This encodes CASTERSGTSRTDTQYF.

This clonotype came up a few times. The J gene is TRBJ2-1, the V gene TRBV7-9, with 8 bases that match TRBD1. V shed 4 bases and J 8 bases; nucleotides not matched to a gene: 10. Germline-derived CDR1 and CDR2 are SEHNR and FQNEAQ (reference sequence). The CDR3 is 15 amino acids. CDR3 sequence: CASSSRDRGGDEQFF. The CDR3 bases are TGTGCCAGCAGCTCCAGAGACAGGGGTGGCGATGAGCAGTTCTTC. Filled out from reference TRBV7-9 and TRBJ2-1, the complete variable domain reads DTGVSQNPRHKITKRGQNVTFRCDPISEHNRLYWYRQTLGQGPEFLTYFQNEAQLEKSRLLSDRFSAERPKGSFSTLEIQRTEQGDSAMYLCASSSRDRGGDEQFFGPGTRLTVL.

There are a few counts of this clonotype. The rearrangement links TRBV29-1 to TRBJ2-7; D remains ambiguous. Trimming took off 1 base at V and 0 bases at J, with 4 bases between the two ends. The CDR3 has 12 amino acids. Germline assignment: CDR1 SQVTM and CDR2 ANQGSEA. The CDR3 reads CSVEVDSYEQYF. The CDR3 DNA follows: TGCAGCGTTGAAGTGGACTCCTACGAGCAGTACTTC.

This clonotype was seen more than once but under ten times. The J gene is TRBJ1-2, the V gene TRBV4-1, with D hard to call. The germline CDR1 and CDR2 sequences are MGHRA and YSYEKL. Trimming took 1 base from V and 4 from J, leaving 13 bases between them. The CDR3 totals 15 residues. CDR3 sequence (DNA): TGCGCCAGCAGCCAAGTTGCCCCGCCAGGCTATGGCTACACCTTC. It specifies CASSQVAPPGYGYTF.

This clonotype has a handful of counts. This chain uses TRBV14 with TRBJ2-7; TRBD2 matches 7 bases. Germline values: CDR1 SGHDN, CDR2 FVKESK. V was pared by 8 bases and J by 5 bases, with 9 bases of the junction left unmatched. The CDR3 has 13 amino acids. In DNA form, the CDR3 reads TGTGCCAGCGCCCCCGCGAGCGGGAACGAGCAGTACTTC. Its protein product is CASAPASGNEQYF. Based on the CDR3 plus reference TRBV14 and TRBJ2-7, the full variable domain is EAGVTQFPSHSVIEKGQTVTLRCDPISGHDNLYWYRRVMGKEIKFLLHFVKESKQDESGMPNNRFLAERTGGTYSTLKVQPAELEDSGVYFCASAPASGNEQYFGPGTRLTVT.

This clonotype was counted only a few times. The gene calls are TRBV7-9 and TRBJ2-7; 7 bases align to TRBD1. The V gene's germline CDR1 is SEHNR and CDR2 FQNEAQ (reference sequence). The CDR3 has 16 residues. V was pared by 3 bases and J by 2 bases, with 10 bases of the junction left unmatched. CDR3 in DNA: TGTGCCAGCAGCTTGGCGTCGACAGGGAATCCCTACGAGCAGTACTTC. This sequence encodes CASSLASTGNPYEQYF.

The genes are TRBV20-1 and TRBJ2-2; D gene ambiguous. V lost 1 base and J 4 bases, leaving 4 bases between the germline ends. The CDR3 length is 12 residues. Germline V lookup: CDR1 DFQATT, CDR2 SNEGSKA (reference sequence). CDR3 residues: CSARASTGELFF. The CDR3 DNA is TGCAGTGCTAGAGCTTCCACCGGGGAGCTGTTTTTT.

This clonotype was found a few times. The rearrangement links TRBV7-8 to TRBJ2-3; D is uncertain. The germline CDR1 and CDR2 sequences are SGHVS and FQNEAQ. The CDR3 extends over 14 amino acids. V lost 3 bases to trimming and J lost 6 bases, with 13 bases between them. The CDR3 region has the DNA TGTGCCAGCAGCTTTAGACCCTACTGGGATACGCAGTATTTT. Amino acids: CASSFRPYWDTQYF.

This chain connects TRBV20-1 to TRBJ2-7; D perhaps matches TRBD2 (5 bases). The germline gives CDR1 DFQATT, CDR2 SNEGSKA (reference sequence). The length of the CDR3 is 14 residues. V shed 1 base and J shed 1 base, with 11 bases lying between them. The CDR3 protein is CSARVRGLSYEQYF. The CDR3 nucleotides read TGCAGTGCTAGAGTCCGAGGACTTTCCTACGAGCAGTACTTC.